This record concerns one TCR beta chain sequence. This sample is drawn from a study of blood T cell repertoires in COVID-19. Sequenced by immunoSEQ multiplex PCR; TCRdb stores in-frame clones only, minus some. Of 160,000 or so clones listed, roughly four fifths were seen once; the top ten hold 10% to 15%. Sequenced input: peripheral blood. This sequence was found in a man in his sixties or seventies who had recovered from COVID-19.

CDR3 protein: CASTTGGYFYGYTF. The DNA of the CDR3 is TGTGCCAGCACCACAGGGGGTTACTTCTATGGCTACACCTTC. The chain has TRBV28 and TRBJ1-2; TRBD1 aligns across 8 bases. V was clipped by 7 bases and J by 4 bases; unmatched bases: 8. This CDR3 spans 14 amino acids. CDR1 and CDR2 from the germline V gene are MDHEN and SYDVKM.